This T cell receptor (beta chain) was recovered during a study of shared clonotypes between healthy human individuals. Clones were sequenced by immunoSEQ multiplex PCR, and TCRdb holds only the in-frame ones, with some missing. The sample lists roughly 450,000 clones, about four fifths seen once, with over 10% in the top ten. CDR1 and CDR2 (germline): MNHEY, SMNVEV (reference sequence). CDR3 size: 15 residues. The V gene lost 6 bases and the J gene lost 2 bases, with 14 bases spanning the gap. Source material: PBMCs. The receptor was derived from a woman in her thirties or forties in good health. Some clones in this sample may be carry-over from other donors' samples. V gene TRBV27 combines with J gene TRBJ2-1; D is ambiguous. CDR3: CASRELLSAYNEQFF. CDR3 coding DNA: TGTGCCAGCAGAGAACTCCTAAGTGCCTACAATGAGCAGTTCTTC.